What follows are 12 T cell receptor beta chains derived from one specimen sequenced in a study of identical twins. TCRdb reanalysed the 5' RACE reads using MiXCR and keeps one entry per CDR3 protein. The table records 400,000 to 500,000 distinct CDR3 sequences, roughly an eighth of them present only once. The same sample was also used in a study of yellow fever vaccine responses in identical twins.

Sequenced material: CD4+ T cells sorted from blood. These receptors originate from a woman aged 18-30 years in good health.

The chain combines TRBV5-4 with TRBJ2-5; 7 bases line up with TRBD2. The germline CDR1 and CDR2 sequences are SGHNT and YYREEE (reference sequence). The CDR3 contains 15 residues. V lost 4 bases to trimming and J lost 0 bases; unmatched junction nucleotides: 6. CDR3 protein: CASSTAGFNQETQYF. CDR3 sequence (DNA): TGTGCCAGCAGCACAGCGGGATTTAACCAAGAGACCCAGTACTTC.

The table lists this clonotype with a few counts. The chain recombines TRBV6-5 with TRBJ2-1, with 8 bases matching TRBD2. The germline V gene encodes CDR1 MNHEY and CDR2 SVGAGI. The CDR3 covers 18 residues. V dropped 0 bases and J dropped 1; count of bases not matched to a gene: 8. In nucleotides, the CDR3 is TGTGCCAGCAGTTACTCAAATTTAGCGGGGCTATCCTACAATGAGCAGTTCTTC. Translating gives CASSYSNLAGLSYNEQFF.

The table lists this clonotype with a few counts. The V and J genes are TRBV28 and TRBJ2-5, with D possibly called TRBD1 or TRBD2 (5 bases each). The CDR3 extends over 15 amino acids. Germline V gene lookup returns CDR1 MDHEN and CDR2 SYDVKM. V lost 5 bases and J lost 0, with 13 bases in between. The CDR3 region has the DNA TGTGCCAGCAGTGGGGCTGGGACGGACCAAGAGACCCAGTACTTC. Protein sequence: CASSGAGTDQETQYF.

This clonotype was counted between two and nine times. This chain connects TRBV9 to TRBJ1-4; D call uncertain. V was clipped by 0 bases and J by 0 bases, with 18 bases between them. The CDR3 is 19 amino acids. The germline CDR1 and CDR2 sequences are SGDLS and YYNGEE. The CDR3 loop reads CASSVEDQVPLATNEKLFF. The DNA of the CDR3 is TGTGCCAGCAGCGTAGAAGATCAGGTCCCACTTGCAACTAATGAAAAACTGTTTTTT.

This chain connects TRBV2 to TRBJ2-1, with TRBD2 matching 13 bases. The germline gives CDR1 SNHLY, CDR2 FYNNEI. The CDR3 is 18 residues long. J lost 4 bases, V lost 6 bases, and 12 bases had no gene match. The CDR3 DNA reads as TGTGCCAGCAGGGAACTAGCGGGGGGGCTCCGAATTTACAATGAGCAGTTCTTC. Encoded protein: CASRELAGGLRIYNEQFF.

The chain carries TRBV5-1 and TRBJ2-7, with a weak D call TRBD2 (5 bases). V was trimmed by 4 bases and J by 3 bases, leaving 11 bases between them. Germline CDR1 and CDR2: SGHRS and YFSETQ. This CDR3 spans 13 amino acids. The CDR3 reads CASSPGNSYEQYF. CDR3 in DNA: TGCGCCAGCAGCCCCGGGAACAGCTACGAGCAGTACTTC. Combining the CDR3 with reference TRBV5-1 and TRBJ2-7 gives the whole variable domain KAGVTQTPRYLIKTRGQQVTLSCSPISGHRSVSWYQQTPGQGLQFLFEYFSETQRNKGNFPGRFSGRQFSNSRSEMNVSTLELGDSALYLCASSPGNSYEQYFGPGTRLTVT.

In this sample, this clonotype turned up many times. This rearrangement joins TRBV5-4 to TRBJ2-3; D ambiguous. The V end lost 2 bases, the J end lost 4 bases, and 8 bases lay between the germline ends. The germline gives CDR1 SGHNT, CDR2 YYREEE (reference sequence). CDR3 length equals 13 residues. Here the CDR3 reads CASSFPSSDTQYF. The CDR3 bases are TGTGCCAGCAGCTTCCCTTCATCAGATACGCAGTATTTT.

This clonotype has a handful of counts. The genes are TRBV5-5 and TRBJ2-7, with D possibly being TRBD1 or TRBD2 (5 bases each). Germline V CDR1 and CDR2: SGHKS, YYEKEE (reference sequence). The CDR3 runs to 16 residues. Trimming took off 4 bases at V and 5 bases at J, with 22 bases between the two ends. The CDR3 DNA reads TGTGCCAGCAGCCCCGGTCTGGGGGTTCCTTTAAACGAGCAGTACTTC. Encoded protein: CASSPGLGVPLNEQYF.

DNA of the CDR3: TGTGCCAGCAGTGAAAAAAGAGGCAGGGGGGGTAACTACGAGCAGTACTTC. Translated, it gives CASSEKRGRGGNYEQYF. V and J are TRBV2 and TRBJ2-7, with D perhaps TRBD1 or TRBD2 (7 bases each). The CDR3 consists of 17 residues. Looked up from germline, CDR1 is SNHLY and CDR2 is FYNNEI. V was trimmed by 2 bases and J by 3 bases, leaving 20 bases between them.

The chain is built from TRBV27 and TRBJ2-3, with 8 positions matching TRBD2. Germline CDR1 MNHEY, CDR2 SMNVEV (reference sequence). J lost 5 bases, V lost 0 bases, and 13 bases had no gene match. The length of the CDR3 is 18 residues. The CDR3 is CASSLSLGGGRLRDTQYF. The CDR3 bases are TGTGCCAGCAGTTTATCGTTGGGGGGCGGGAGGTTGAGAGATACGCAGTATTTT.

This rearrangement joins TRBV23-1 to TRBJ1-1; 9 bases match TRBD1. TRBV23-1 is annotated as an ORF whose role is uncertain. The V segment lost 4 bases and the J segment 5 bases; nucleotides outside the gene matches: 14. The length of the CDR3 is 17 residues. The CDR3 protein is CASSRGEVQGARTEAFF. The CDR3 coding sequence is TGCGCCAGCAGTCGGGGGGAAGTACAGGGGGCGAGAACTGAAGCTTTCTTT.

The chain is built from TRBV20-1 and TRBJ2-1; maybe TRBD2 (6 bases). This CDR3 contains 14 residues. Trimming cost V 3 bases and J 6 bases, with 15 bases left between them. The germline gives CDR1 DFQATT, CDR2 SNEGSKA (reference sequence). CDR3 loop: CSARTSISANEQFF. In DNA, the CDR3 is TGCAGTGCTAGGACTAGTATTAGTGCCAATGAGCAGTTCTTC.